This T cell receptor beta chain was recorded in a study of tumor and adjacent non-tumor tissue in lung cancer (dated by TCRdb to 2017 to 2018). Regarding the study in general: The cohort included 12 adenocarcinoma, a couple of squamous cell carcinoma and 1 small cell lung cancer patients. The roughly 15 enrolled patients, of whom 10 were men and 5 were women, were aged roughly 30 to 80 years and were diagnosed with TNM stage I to III disease. Sequencing generated a total of some 130 million productive TCRbeta reads, averaging around 4.2 million reads per sample. The study compared bulk TCRbeta repertoires from lung tumor tissue and matched distant non-tumor lung tissue of some 16 lung cancer patients. TCRbeta CDR3 sequencing was performed on about 29 paired specimens, with one tumor sample and one normal lung sample collected per patient.

Via the germline V gene, CDR1 is SGHNT and CDR2 YENEEA. The CDR3 totals 13 residues, both ends included. The entry retains the CDR3 DNA only, 39 bases that are in frame from base 1. Bulk unsorted tissue served as the source for RNA extraction, and RNA quality was assessed using a NanoDrop ND-1000 and an Agilent 2100. Normal lung samples were distant non-tumor tissue taken more than 3 cm from the tumor edge. Newly diagnosed lung cancer patients without prior chemotherapy who had been admitted for thoracic surgery in China between August and November 2014 were enrolled as donors. The study excluded patients who had received radiotherapy or chemotherapy before or who had another cancer at the same time. Surgical tissue pieces of about 1-2.2 cm3 were preserved in RNAlater solution and stored at -80 °C until use. Library preparation employed multiplex PCR. The sample was run on an Illumina HiSeq 2500. Following protocols modified from ARM-PCR, the researchers constructed TCRbeta libraries through three rounds of nested PCR with primers (Table S4). PCR products of 200-500 bp were gel-excised and purified with the QIAquick gel extraction kit before sequencing. Per the source publication's procedure: Reads were cleaned using Trimmomatic, were merged into complete CDR3 sequences using FLASH, and were assigned to V(D)J germline segments using MiTCR. Clonal diversity was calculated as the inverse Simpson's index using VDJtools. In-frame sequences lacking a premature stop codon were counted as productive reads. TCRdb reprocessing: public reads trimmed at Q25 with fastp, clones called with MiXCR, in-frame beta chains kept. Each entry is one CDR3 protein sequence, shown with its most common DNA and genes. The V and J calls were not made by the authors but by TCRdb's processing. The table for this sample lists roughly 44,000 distinct CDR3 sequences; roughly 62% of them were counted only once. Around a fifth of the sample is in the top ten clones.

In the case of this clonotype: No cognate antigen has been identified for it. The conserved phenylalanine or tryptophan is not found at the CDR3 terminus, so this likely reflects a read error.

General study outcomes and caveats: Peripheral blood was not sequenced, so blood TCRbeta repertoires were not examined in the lung cancer patients of the study. With only about 16 patients in the cohort, the authors noted that larger samples and more detailed clinical data are needed. Neither the sequencing platform nor unique molecular identifiers are named or mentioned anywhere in the methods. Tumor tissue showed significantly greater TCR diversity (inverse Simpson) than normal lung tissue (approximately 430 vs 150, P = 0.0075, Mann-Whitney U test). In normal lung, the top 100 clones accounted for a significantly larger cumulative share of the repertoire than in tumor tissue. TCR diversity was significantly higher in younger patients, and greater tumor TCR diversity was associated with shorter overall survival and shorter disease-free survival.

Specimen: distant non-tumor lung tissue. This clonotype was obtained from a woman aged 40 to 50 with non-small cell lung cancer. The sequence is built from TRBV11-3 and TRBJ2-3; too little of a D gene remains to name it. The CDR3 in this case is CVSSSILADTQYS. The DNA sequence follows: TGTGTCAGCAGCTCAATCCTCGCAGATACGCAGTATTCT.